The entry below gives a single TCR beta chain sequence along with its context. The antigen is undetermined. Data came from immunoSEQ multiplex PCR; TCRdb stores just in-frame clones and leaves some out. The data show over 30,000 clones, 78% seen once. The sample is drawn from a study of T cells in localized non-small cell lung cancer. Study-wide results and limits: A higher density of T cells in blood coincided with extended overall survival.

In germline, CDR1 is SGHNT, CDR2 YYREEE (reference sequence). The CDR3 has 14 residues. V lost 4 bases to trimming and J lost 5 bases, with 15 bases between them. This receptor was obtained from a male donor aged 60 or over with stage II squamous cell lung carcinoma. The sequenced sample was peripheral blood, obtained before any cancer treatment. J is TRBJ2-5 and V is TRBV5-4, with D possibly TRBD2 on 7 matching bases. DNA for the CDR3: TGTGCCAGCAGCCCGGAAGGGGGAGGGGAGACCCAGTACTTC. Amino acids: CASSPEGGGETQYF.